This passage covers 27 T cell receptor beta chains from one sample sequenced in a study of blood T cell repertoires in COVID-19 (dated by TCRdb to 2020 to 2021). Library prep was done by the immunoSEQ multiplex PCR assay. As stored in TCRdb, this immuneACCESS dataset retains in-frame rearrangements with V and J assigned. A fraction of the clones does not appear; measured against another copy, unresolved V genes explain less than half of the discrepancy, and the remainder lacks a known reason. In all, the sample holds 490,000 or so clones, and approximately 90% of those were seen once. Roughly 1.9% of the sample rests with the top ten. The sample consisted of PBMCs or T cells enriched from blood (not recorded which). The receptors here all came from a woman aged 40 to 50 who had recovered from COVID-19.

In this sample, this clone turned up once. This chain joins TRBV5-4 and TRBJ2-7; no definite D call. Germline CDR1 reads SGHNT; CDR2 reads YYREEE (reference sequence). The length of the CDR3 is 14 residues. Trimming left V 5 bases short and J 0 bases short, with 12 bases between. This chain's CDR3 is CASSKASSSYEQYF. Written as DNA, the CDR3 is TGTGCCAGCAGTAAAGCCTCGAGCTCCTACGAGCAGTACTTC.

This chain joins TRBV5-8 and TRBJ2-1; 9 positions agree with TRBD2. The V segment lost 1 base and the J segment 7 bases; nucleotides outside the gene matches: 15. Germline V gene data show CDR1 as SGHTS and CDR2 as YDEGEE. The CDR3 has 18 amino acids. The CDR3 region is CASSLNGRGGRDPNEQFF. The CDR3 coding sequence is TGTGCCAGCAGCTTGAACGGCCGAGGCGGGAGGGACCCTAATGAGCAGTTCTTC.

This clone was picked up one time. This chain's CDR3 is CASSFRASGAYNEQFF. The CDR3 DNA is TGTGCCAGCAGCTTTCGGGCTAGCGGAGCCTACAATGAGCAGTTCTTC. The V gene is TRBV5-8, the J gene TRBJ2-1; 7 bases match TRBD2. The CDR3 has 16 amino acids. Germline V gene sequence: CDR1 SGHTS, CDR2 YDEGEE. J lost 2 bases, V lost 2 bases, and 7 bases had no gene match.

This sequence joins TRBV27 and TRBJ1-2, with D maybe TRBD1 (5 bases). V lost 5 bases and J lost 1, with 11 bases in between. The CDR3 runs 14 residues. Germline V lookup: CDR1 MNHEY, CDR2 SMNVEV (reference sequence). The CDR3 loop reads CASSPRQINYGYTF. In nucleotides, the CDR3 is TGTGCCAGCAGTCCTCGACAGATTAACTATGGCTACACCTTC.

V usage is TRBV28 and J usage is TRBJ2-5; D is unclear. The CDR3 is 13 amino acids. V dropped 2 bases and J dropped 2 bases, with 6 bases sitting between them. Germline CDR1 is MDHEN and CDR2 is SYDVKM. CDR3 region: CASSLSRQETQYF. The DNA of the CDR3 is TGTGCCAGCAGTTTAAGCAGGCAAGAGACCCAGTACTTC.

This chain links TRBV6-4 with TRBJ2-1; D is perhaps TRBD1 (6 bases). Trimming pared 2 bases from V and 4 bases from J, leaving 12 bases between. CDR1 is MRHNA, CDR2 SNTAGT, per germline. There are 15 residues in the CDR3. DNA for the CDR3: TGTGCCAGCAGTGACCAGGGGTTTGGGTACAATGAGCAGTTCTTC. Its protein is CASSDQGFGYNEQFF.

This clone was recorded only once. DNA of the CDR3: TGTGCCAGCAGCTCCAGGGATCGTGGAAAACTGTTTTTT. This codes for CASSSRDRGKLFF. V gene TRBV5-5 combines with J gene TRBJ1-4; maybe TRBD1 (5 bases). Trimming took 3 bases from V and 10 from J, leaving 13 bases between them. This CDR3 is built from 13 residues. The germline gives CDR1 SGHKS, CDR2 YYEKEE (reference sequence).

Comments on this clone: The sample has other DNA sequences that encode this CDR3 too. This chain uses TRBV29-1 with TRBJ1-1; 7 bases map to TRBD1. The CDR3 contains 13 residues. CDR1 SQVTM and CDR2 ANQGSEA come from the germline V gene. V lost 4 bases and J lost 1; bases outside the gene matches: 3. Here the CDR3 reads CSVGGGGNTEAFF. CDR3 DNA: TGCAGCGTTGGAGGGGGCGGGAACACTGAAGCTTTCTTT.

In nucleotides, the CDR3 is TGTGCCTGGAGTTGGGGGGGCGGCTATGGCTACACCTTC. Its protein is CAWSWGGGYGYTF. V and J are TRBV30 and TRBJ1-2, with D perhaps TRBD1 (6 bases). The V and J ends lost 2 bases and 4 bases respectively, with 11 bases between them. The CDR3 length is 13 residues. Germline-derived CDR1 and CDR2 are GTSNPN and SVGIG (reference sequence).

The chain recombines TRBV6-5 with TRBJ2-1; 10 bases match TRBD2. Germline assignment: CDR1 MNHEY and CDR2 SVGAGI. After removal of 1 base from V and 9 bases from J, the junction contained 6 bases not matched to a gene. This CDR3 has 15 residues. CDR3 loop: CASSYLSGRAGEQFF. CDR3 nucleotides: TGTGCCAGCAGTTACTTGAGCGGGAGGGCGGGTGAGCAGTTCTTC.

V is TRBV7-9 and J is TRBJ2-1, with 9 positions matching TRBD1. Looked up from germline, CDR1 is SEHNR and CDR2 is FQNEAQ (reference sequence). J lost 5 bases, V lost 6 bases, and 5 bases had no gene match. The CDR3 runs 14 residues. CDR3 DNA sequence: TGTGCCAGCAGGGACAGGGGAATGCACAATGAGCAGTTCTTC. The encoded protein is CASRDRGMHNEQFF.

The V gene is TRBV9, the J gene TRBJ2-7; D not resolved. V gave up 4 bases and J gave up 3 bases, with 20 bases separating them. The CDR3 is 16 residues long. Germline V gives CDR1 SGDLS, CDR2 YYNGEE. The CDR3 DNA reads TGTGCCAGCAGCTCCTTGTCCAGCGCGAGTGTCTACGAGCAGTACTTC. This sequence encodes CASSSLSSASVYEQYF.

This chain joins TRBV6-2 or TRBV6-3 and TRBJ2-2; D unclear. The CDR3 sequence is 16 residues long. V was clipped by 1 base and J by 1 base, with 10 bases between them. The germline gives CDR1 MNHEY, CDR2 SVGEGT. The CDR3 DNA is TGTGCCAGCAGTTACTTTGCGGATGGGAACACCGGGGAGCTGTTTTTT. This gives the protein CASSYFADGNTGELFF.

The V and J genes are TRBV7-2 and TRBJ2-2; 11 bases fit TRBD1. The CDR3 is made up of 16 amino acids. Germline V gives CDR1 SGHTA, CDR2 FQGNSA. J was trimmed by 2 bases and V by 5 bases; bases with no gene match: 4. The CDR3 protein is CASSPGQGVNTGELFF. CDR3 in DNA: TGTGCCAGCAGCCCGGGACAGGGGGTTAACACCGGGGAGCTGTTTTTT.

The CDR3: CASSIGLAGSYEQYF. CDR3 coding DNA: TGTGCCAGTAGTATCGGACTAGCGGGCTCCTACGAGCAGTACTTC. This chain connects TRBV19 to TRBJ2-7, with TRBD2 matching over 11 bases. Trimming at V came to 3 bases and at J to 0 bases, leaving 1 base not matched to a gene. CDR1 and CDR2 (germline): LNHDA, SQIVND (reference sequence). The CDR3 spans 15 residues.

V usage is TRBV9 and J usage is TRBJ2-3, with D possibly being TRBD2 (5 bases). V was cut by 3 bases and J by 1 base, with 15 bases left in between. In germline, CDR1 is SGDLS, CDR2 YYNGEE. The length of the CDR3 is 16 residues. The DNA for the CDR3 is TGTGCCAGCAGCGCCCTAACTCAAGCGGGCACAGATACGCAGTATTTT. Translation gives CASSALTQAGTDTQYF.

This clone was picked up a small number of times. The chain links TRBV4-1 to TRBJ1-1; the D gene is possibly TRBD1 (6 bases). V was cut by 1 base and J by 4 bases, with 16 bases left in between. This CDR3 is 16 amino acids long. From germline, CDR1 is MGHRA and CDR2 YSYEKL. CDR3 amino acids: CASSQGRGLGTTEAFF. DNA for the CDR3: TGCGCCAGCAGCCAAGGGCGGGGGCTCGGTACCACTGAAGCTTTCTTT.

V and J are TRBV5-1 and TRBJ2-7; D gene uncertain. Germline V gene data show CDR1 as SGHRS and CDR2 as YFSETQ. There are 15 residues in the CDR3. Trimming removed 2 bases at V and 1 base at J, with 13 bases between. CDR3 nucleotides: TGCGCCAGCAGCTTCGAGAGGCTTGATTCCTACGAGCAGTACTTC. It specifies CASSFERLDSYEQYF.

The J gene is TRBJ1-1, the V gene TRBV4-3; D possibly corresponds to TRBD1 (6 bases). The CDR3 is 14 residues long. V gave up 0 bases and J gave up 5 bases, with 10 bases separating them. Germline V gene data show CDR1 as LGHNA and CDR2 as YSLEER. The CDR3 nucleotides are TGCGCCAGCAGCCAAGAAGCAGGGGAAACTGAAGCTTTCTTT. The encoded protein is CASSQEAGETEAFF.

CDR3 DNA sequence: TGTGCCAGCAGCTACCGGACAGGGGTAGATGGGGCCAACGTCCTGACTTTC. This translates into CASSYRTGVDGANVLTF. The J gene is TRBJ2-6, the V gene TRBV7-6; TRBD1 matches at 9 bases. The germline V gene has CDR1 SGHVS and CDR2 FNYEAQ. The ends lost 4 bases at V and 3 bases at J; junction bases unmatched: 7. The CDR3 spans 17 residues.

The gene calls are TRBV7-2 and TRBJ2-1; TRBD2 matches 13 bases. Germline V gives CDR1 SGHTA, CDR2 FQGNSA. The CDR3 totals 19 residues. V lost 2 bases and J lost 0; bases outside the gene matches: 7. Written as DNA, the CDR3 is TGTGCCAGCAGCTTACGAGGACTAGCGGGAGCGAGCTCCTACAATGAGCAGTTCTTC. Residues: CASSLRGLAGASSYNEQFF.

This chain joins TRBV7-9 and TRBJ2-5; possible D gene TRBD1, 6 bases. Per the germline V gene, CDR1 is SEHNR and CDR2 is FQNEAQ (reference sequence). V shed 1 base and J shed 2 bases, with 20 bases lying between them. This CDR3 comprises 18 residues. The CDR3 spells CASSLGVRVPTGQETQYF. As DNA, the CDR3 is TGTGCCAGCAGCTTAGGAGTTCGTGTTCCTACAGGGCAAGAGACCCAGTACTTC.

This chain's CDR3 is CASSPAASGGEHRFF. The CDR3 DNA follows: TGTGCCAGCAGCCCCGCCGCCAGCGGAGGGGAGCATCGGTTCTTC. This chain joins TRBV7-2 and TRBJ2-1; D might be TRBD2 (6 bases). The germline V and J ends were trimmed by 5 bases and 15 bases, with 26 bases remaining between them. Germline values: CDR1 SGHTA, CDR2 FQGNSA. This CDR3 comprises 15 residues.

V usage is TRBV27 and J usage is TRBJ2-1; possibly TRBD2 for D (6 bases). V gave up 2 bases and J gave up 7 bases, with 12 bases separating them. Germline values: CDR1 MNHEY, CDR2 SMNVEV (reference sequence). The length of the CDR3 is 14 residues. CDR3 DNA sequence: TGTGCCAGCAGTTTAGCCGGGACTCGAAATGAGCAGTTCTTC. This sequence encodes CASSLAGTRNEQFF.

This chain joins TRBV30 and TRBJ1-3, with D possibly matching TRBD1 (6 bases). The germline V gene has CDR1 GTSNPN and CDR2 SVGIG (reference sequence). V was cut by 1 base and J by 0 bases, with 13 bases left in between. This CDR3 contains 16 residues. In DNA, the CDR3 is TGTGCCTGGAGTGCTTTTACAGGGATCTCTGGAAACACCATATATTTT. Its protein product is CAWSAFTGISGNTIYF.

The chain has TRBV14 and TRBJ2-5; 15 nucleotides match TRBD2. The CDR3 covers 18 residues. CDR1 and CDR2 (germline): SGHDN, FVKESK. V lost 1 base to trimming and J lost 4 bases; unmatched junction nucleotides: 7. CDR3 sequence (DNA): TGTGCCAGCAGCCAAGCCGGACTAGCGGGAGGGACGGGAGAGACCCAGTACTTC. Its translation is CASSQAGLAGGTGETQYF.

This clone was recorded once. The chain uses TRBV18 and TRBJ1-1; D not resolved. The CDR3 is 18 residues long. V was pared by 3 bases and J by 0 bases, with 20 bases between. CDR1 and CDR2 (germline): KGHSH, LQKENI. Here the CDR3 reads CASSPFRVTKGVNTEAFF. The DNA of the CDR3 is TGTGCCAGCTCACCCTTTCGGGTCACCAAAGGCGTGAACACTGAAGCTTTCTTT.